Listed here is a single T cell receptor beta chain. The sample is drawn from a study of control samples from healthy donors and cancer patients. Clones were read by immunoSEQ multiplex PCR, and TCRdb kept only the in-frame ones, dropping some. The table includes about 60,000 clones, nearly 90% detected once. Germline CDR1 LGHNA, CDR2 YSLEER. The CDR3 sequence is 18 residues long. Trimming cost V 0 bases and J 4 bases; bases outside gene matches: 6. This receptor was obtained from a man aged 45-65 years in good health. Material: blood. The gene calls are TRBV4-3 and TRBJ2-2; 12 bases agree with TRBD2. The CDR3 sequence is CASSQDRLAGAVTGELFF. CDR3 DNA: TGCGCCAGCAGCCAAGATAGACTAGCGGGAGCGGTCACCGGGGAGCTGTTTTTT.